What follows are 22 T cell receptor beta chains derived from one specimen sequenced in a study of blood T cell repertoires in COVID-19. The repertoire was sequenced with immunoSEQ multiplex PCR; TCRdb's copy has only in-frame clones and lacks some. This sample has 110,000 to 150,000 clones, with around 82% found just once. The sample comprised PBMCs or T cells enriched from blood (not recorded which). The receptors shown here come from a man between 40 and 49 years old with acute COVID-19.

A single count supports this clone. The J gene is TRBJ2-2, the V gene TRBV7-9; a possible D gene is TRBD1 (5 bases). The CDR3 is 16 amino acids. Per germline, CDR1 SEHNR and CDR2 FQNEAQ (reference sequence). Trimming took off 1 base at V and 5 bases at J, with 14 bases between the two ends. The CDR3 bases are TGTGCCAGCAGCTTAGAATGGCAGGGCAGGACCGGGGAGCTGTTTTTT. Protein product: CASSLEWQGRTGELFF.

The chain couples TRBV19 to TRBJ1-2, with 7 bases aligning to TRBD1. J gave up 5 bases and V 7 bases, and 1 base lay outside the gene matches. The CDR3 is 11 amino acids. CDR1 is LNHDA, CDR2 SQIVND, per germline (reference sequence). In DNA form, the CDR3 reads TGTGCCAGTAAGGGACAGTATGGCTACACCTTC. It translates to CASKGQYGYTF.

The sample holds one count of this clone. The chain carries TRBV9 and TRBJ1-5; D is ambiguous. The V gene lost 0 bases and the J gene lost 5 bases, with 9 bases spanning the gap. The CDR3 is made up of 14 amino acids. CDR1 and CDR2 (germline): SGDLS, YYNGEE. The CDR3 DNA sequence: TGTGCCAGCAGCGTAGGAGGGTTGGATCAGCCCCAGCATTTT. Its translation is CASSVGGLDQPQHF.

This chain connects TRBV19 to TRBJ2-5; 14 nucleotides align to TRBD2. Germline V gives CDR1 LNHDA, CDR2 SQIVND (reference sequence). Trimming at V came to 5 bases and at J to 5 bases, leaving 10 bases not matched to a gene. The CDR3 has 17 amino acids. CDR3 DNA sequence: TGTGCCAGTAGTCTGACTAGCGGGAGGGCCTCGGGGGAGACCCAGTACTTC. Residues: CASSLTSGRASGETQYF.

This chain uses TRBV28 with TRBJ2-7; no reliable D call. Trimming removed 3 bases at V and 3 bases at J, with 18 bases between. The CDR3 sequence is 16 residues long. CDR1 is MDHEN, CDR2 SYDVKM, per germline. For the CDR3, the DNA is TGTGCCAGCAGTTTTTTGCCCCGGCAGGCCCTCTACGAGCAGTACTTC. Translation gives CASSFLPRQALYEQYF.

V and J are TRBV28 and TRBJ2-1; 7 bases agree with TRBD2. Losses at the gene ends were 2 bases for V and 3 bases for J; bases not matched to a gene: 7. CDR3 size: 16 residues. Germline CDR1 MDHEN, CDR2 SYDVKM. The chain's CDR3 is CASSLPLSGVYNEQFF. As DNA, the CDR3 is TGTGCCAGCAGTTTACCTCTGAGCGGGGTCTACAATGAGCAGTTCTTC.

The chain is built from TRBV27 and TRBJ2-7, with TRBD2 matching over 9 bases. Germline CDR1 is MNHEY and CDR2 is SMNVEV (reference sequence). The CDR3 consists of 14 residues. Germline trimming cut 8 bases from V and 4 bases from J; bases unmatched to any gene: 9. The CDR3 here is CASQLLAGRYEQYF. The DNA for the CDR3 is TGTGCCAGCCAACTCCTAGCGGGACGTTACGAGCAGTACTTC.

The table lists this clone with a few counts. The chain recombines TRBV7-8 with TRBJ1-4, with 9 bases lining up with TRBD1. Germline values: CDR1 SGHVS, CDR2 FQNEAQ. This CDR3 spans 15 amino acids. Germline trimming cut 2 bases from V and 5 bases from J; bases unmatched to any gene: 3. CDR3 sequence (DNA): TGTGCCAGCAGCTTATTGGGGACAGGGAATGAAAAACTGTTTTTT. Translation: CASSLLGTGNEKLFF.

The chain uses TRBV3-1 (or the pseudogene TRBV3-2) and TRBJ1-2; D gene unclear. This CDR3 has 14 amino acids. Germline values: CDR1 LGHDT, CDR2 YNNKEL (reference sequence). V was clipped by 4 bases and J by 4 bases, with 13 bases between them. CDR3 residues: CASSLLGDGYGYTF. DNA for the CDR3: TGTGCCAGCAGCCTCCTCGGGGATGGCTATGGCTACACCTTC.

The rearrangement uses TRBV7-2 and TRBJ1-6, with D possibly being TRBD1 (5 bases). The V gene lost 0 bases and the J gene lost 13 bases, with 19 bases spanning the gap. The germline V gene has CDR1 SGHTA and CDR2 FQGNSA. The CDR3 spans 16 residues. This chain's CDR3 is CASSLAPGRGFSPLHF. The CDR3 DNA reads as TGTGCCAGCAGCTTAGCCCCAGGGAGGGGTTTCTCCCCCCTCCACTTT. Full variable domain (rest looked up from reference TRBV7-2 and TRBJ1-6): GAGVSQSPSNKVTEKGKDVELRCDPISGHTALYWYRQSLGQGLEFLIYFQGNSAPDKSGLPSDRFSAERTGGSVSTLTIQRTQQEDSAVYLCASSLAPGRGFSPLHFGNGTRLTVT.

This chain connects TRBV30 to TRBJ1-2; TRBD1 aligns across 12 bases. The V segment lost 1 base and the J segment 3 bases; nucleotides outside the gene matches: 6. The CDR3 length is 16 residues. CDR1 GTSNPN and CDR2 SVGIG come from the germline V gene (reference sequence). The CDR3 loop is CAWSEGTGGEYYGYTF. The CDR3 DNA sequence: TGTGCCTGGAGTGAGGGGACAGGGGGCGAATACTATGGCTACACCTTC.

The V and J genes are TRBV19 and TRBJ1-6; 7 bases line up with TRBD1. This CDR3 contains 13 residues. Germline V CDR1 and CDR2: LNHDA, SQIVND (reference sequence). The trim removed 5 bases at V and 8 bases at J, leaving 3 bases unmatched. The CDR3 loop reads CASSEGAYSPLHF. CDR3 in DNA: TGTGCCAGTAGTGAGGGGGCTTATTCACCCCTCCACTTT.

The genes are TRBV9 and TRBJ1-3; the D is unclear. Trimming cost V 7 bases and J 12 bases, with 17 bases left between them. CDR1 is SGDLS and CDR2 is YYNGEE in the germline V gene. CDR3 length: 12 residues. CDR3 DNA sequence: TGTGCCAGCGAGGGTTTGGAAACGGGCATATATTTT. Protein sequence: CASEGLETGIYF. Based on the CDR3 plus reference TRBV9 and TRBJ1-3, the full variable domain is DSGVTQTPKHLITATGQRVTLRCSPRSGDLSVYWYQQSLDQGLQFLIQYYNGEERAKGNILERFSAQQFPDLHSELNLSSLELGDSALYFCASEGLETGIYFGEGSWLTVV.

The chain recombines TRBV6-4 with TRBJ1-5, with TRBD1 matching over 7 bases. Germline CDR1 MRHNA, CDR2 SNTAGT. V trimming: 2 bases; J trimming: 1 base; junction bases outside the gene matches: 11. The CDR3 contains 18 residues. This chain's CDR3 is CASSDPNGQAESNQPQHF. CDR3 DNA sequence: TGTGCCAGCAGTGACCCGAATGGACAGGCCGAAAGCAATCAGCCCCAGCATTTT.

The chain joins TRBV13 to TRBJ1-1; 10 bases line up with TRBD1. CDR1 PRHDT and CDR2 FYEKMQ come from the germline V gene (reference sequence). This CDR3 region has 15 residues. The V and J ends lost 6 bases and 4 bases, in that order; junction bases with no gene match: 8. CDR3 in DNA: TGTGCCAGCAGTACATCCGGGACAGGGGTCACTGAAGCTTTCTTT. Its protein is CASSTSGTGVTEAFF. Using reference TRBV13 and TRBJ1-1 for the parts outside the CDR3, the full variable domain is AAGVIQSPRHLIKEKRETATLKCYPIPRHDTVYWYQQGPGQDPQFLISFYEKMQSDKGSIPDRFSAQQFSDYHSELNMSSLELGDSALYFCASSTSGTGVTEAFFGQGTRLTVV.

This CDR3 is CASSWGTGAYNEQFF. The CDR3 nucleotides read TGTGCCAGCAGTTGGGGGACAGGGGCCTACAATGAGCAGTTCTTC. J is TRBJ2-1 and V is TRBV27; 10 positions agree with TRBD1. This CDR3 comprises 15 residues. Germline CDR1 MNHEY, CDR2 SMNVEV (reference sequence). V lost 4 bases and J lost 2; bases outside the gene matches: 2.

This chain joins TRBV28 and TRBJ2-7; the D is unclear. The CDR3 has 13 residues. Germline V gives CDR1 MDHEN, CDR2 SYDVKM. V gave up 4 bases and J gave up 6 bases, with 13 bases separating them. CDR3 protein: CASSYYSPREQYF. The CDR3 region has the DNA TGTGCCAGCAGTTATTACTCCCCGCGCGAGCAGTACTTC.

The gene calls are TRBV6-5 and TRBJ1-2; unclear D gene. This CDR3 has 13 residues. Trimming cost V 2 bases and J 6 bases, with 10 bases left between them. CDR1 is MNHEY and CDR2 is SVGAGI in the germline V gene. For the CDR3, the DNA is TGTGCCAGCAGTTACGGCGGATTCAATGGCTACACCTTC. Amino acids: CASSYGGFNGYTF.

This sequence joins TRBV10-3 and TRBJ2-7; D unclear. V lost 6 bases and J lost 4, with 16 bases in between. The CDR3 is 14 residues long. Germline CDR1 and CDR2: ENHRY and SYGVKD. CDR3 in amino acids: CAIRNQFRGYEQYF. The CDR3, as DNA: TGTGCCATCAGGAATCAGTTTCGAGGTTACGAGCAGTACTTC.

This clone was detected a few times. V gene TRBV10-3 combines with J gene TRBJ1-2; D not certain. The CDR3 sequence is 14 residues long. Germline CDR1 and CDR2: ENHRY and SYGVKD. Between the trimmed V and J ends, which lost 4 bases and 2 bases, there was a span of 11 bases. The CDR3 loop is CAISVGSGNYGYTF. In nucleotides, the CDR3 is TGTGCCATCAGTGTAGGCTCGGGAAACTATGGCTACACCTTC.

CDR3 amino acids: CASSLKQGENIQYF. The CDR3 region has the DNA TGTGCCAGCAGTTTGAAACAGGGAGAAAACATTCAGTACTTC. The V and J genes are TRBV27 and TRBJ2-4, with a tentative D call TRBD1 (6 bases). The CDR3 is 14 residues long. Germline CDR1 is MNHEY and CDR2 is SMNVEV (reference sequence). Trimming left V 3 bases short and J 5 bases short, with 11 bases between.

The chain uses TRBV4-3 and TRBJ1-3, with D unclear. This CDR3 has 14 residues. Germline loops: CDR1 LGHNA, CDR2 YSLEER. V lost 0 bases and J 4 bases, leaving 7 bases between the germline ends. For the CDR3, the DNA is TGCGCCAGCAGCCAAGATCGTGGCGGAAACACCATATATTTT. Its translation: CASSQDRGGNTIYF.